The next 17 T cell receptor beta chains were all read from a single sample in a study of blood T cell repertoires in COVID-19. Sequencing used immunoSEQ multiplex PCR; TCRdb keeps in-frame clones, though not all of them. This table holds about 250,000 clones, roughly 84% found once. Material for sequencing was PBMCs or T cells enriched from blood (not recorded which). Receptors originate from a woman between 50 and 59 years old who had been exposed to COVID-19.

The chain is built from TRBV6-5 and TRBJ1-5; D is ambiguous. CDR3 length: 14 amino acids. The V gene lost 8 bases and the J gene lost 1 base, with 12 bases spanning the gap. Germline CDR1 MNHEY, CDR2 SVGAGI. The CDR3 nucleotides are TGTGCCAGCTCCCCCGGGAGGAGCAATCAGCCCCAGCATTTT. Its protein product is CASSPGRSNQPQHF.

The sample holds a few counts of this clone. The genes are TRBV5-6 and TRBJ1-1, with D possibly TRBD1 on 5 matching bases. The germline V gene encodes CDR1 SGHDT and CDR2 YYEEEE. This CDR3 contains 13 residues. Trimming cost V 4 bases and J 8 bases, with 15 bases left between them. The CDR3 here is CASSNGGLGEAFF. The CDR3 coding sequence is TGTGCCAGCAGCAATGGGGGACTGGGAGAAGCTTTCTTT. The whole variable domain, remainder taken from reference TRBV5-6 and TRBJ1-1, is DAGVTQSPTHLIKTRGQQVTLRCSPKSGHDTVSWYQQALGQGPQFIFQYYEEEERQRGNFPDRFSGHQFPNYSSELNVNALLLGDSALYLCASSNGGLGEAFFGQGTRLTVV.

This chain connects TRBV7-9 to TRBJ2-1; 10 bases map to TRBD1. The CDR3 runs to 16 residues. Losses at the gene ends were 0 bases for V and 6 bases for J; bases not matched to a gene: 5. Germline CDR1 reads SEHNR; CDR2 reads FQNEAQ (reference sequence). The CDR3: CASSLATGGLSNEQFF. The CDR3 DNA is TGTGCCAGCAGCTTAGCGACAGGGGGCTTATCCAATGAGCAGTTCTTC.

This clone has only one observation. The rearrangement joins TRBV5-4 to TRBJ1-4; 9 bases agree with TRBD1. V shed 9 bases, J shed 4 bases, and the junction held 7 bases outside the gene matches. CDR3 length: 14 amino acids. Germline assignment: CDR1 SGHNT and CDR2 YYREEE (reference sequence). The CDR3: CATTGTGSNEKLFF. The CDR3 region has the DNA TGTGCCACTACAGGGACAGGGAGTAATGAAAAACTGTTTTTT.

This clone was seen a handful of times. V and J are TRBV27 and TRBJ2-5; TRBD1 might be the D (6 bases). This CDR3 has 15 amino acids. Trimming stripped 3 bases from V and 2 bases from J, with 13 bases between. From germline, CDR1 is MNHEY and CDR2 SMNVEV (reference sequence). The CDR3 region has the DNA TGTGCCAGCAGTTTCACAGGGATTGGGCAAGAGACCCAGTACTTC. Translating it yields CASSFTGIGQETQYF.

This clone appeared many times. The V call is TRBV12-1, the J call TRBJ1-1. TRBV12-1 is an annotated pseudogene. The CDR3 is 16 amino acids. The CDR3 is CASSFVGRDPNTEAFF. The CDR3 DNA reads as TGTGCCAGCAGCTTTGTAGGGCGGGACCCGAACACTGAAGCTTTCTTT.

The chain recombines TRBV18 with TRBJ1-5; D might be TRBD1 (5 bases). Germline CDR1 is KGHSH and CDR2 is LQKENI. The CDR3 has 14 amino acids. V lost 2 bases, J lost 3 bases, and 8 bases lay in between. The CDR3 DNA is TGTGCCAGCTCACCAGGGGGACTCAATCAGCCCCAGCATTTT. Translating gives CASSPGGLNQPQHF.

This sequence joins TRBV10-3 and TRBJ2-3, with 12 bases identical to TRBD2. The CDR3 runs to 14 residues. The germline V gene encodes CDR1 ENHRY and CDR2 SYGVKD. The junction had 8 bases not matched to a gene; V was cut back by 10 bases and J by 6 bases. The DNA for the CDR3 is TGTGCCACTCAAGGACTAGCGGGAATTGATACGCAGTATTTT. It translates to CATQGLAGIDTQYF.

This chain joins TRBV5-4 and TRBJ1-1; D is perhaps TRBD1 (5 bases). Trimming shortened V by 4 bases and J by 1 base, and 17 bases separated the two germline ends. The CDR3 has 16 residues. CDR1 and CDR2 from the germline V gene are SGHNT and YYREEE (reference sequence). The CDR3 protein is CASSNGRGTGNTEAFF. As DNA, the CDR3 is TGTGCCAGCAGCAACGGGAGGGGAACGGGGAACACTGAAGCTTTCTTT. Full variable domain (remainder filled in from reference TRBV5-4 and TRBJ1-1): ETGVTQSPTHLIKTRGQQVTLRCSSQSGHNTVSWYQQALGQGPQFIFQYYREEENGRGNFPPRFSGLQFPNYSSELNVNALELDDSALYLCASSNGRGTGNTEAFFGQGTRLTVV.

The V gene is TRBV15, the J gene TRBJ2-1; TRBD1 is a possible D gene (5 bases). Looked up from germline, CDR1 is LNHNV and CDR2 is YYDKDF (reference sequence). Deletions cut 8 bases from V and 6 bases from J, with 14 bases between. There are 13 residues in the CDR3. CDR3 DNA sequence: TGTGCCACCTCCCCCAGGGTGAGCAATGAGCAGTTCTTC. Amino acid sequence: CATSPRVSNEQFF.

The V gene is TRBV7-9, the J gene TRBJ2-2, with D tentatively TRBD2 (6 bases). This CDR3 has 14 residues. The germline V gene has CDR1 SEHNR and CDR2 FQNEAQ (reference sequence). V gave up 6 bases and J gave up 3 bases, with 11 bases separating them. The CDR3 bases are TGTGCCAGCAGTATTGGGGGGTACACCGGGGAGCTGTTTTTT. It specifies CASSIGGYTGELFF.

This chain links TRBV7-9 with TRBJ2-1; D is perhaps TRBD1 (6 bases). CDR3 length equals 13 residues. The germline CDR1 and CDR2 sequences are SEHNR and FQNEAQ (reference sequence). The germline V and J ends were trimmed by 11 bases and 3 bases, with 14 bases remaining between them. This CDR3 is CAGHRVGYNEQFF. CDR3 nucleotide sequence: TGTGCCGGACACAGGGTGGGCTACAATGAGCAGTTCTTC.

The V and J genes are TRBV18 and TRBJ2-3, with 9 bases identical to TRBD2. The ends lost 3 bases at V and 2 bases at J; junction bases unmatched: 6. Germline CDR1 is KGHSH and CDR2 is LQKENI. CDR3 length: 16 residues. The DNA of the CDR3 is TGTGCCAGCTCACCCCTGACTAGCGGCTACACAGATACGCAGTATTTT. This sequence encodes CASSPLTSGYTDTQYF.

The chain recombines TRBV7-2 with TRBJ2-6; no clear D. This CDR3 has 19 amino acids. CDR1 is SGHTA, CDR2 FQGNSA, per germline. Deletions cut 5 bases from V and 1 base from J, with 21 bases between. CDR3 amino acids: CASSKQNMGTVSGANVLTF. The CDR3 region has the DNA TGTGCCAGCAGCAAACAAAACATGGGCACGGTATCTGGGGCCAACGTCCTGACTTTC.

The chain carries TRBV5-5 and TRBJ2-7, with TRBD1 matching 9 bases. Germline V CDR1 and CDR2: SGHKS, YYEKEE (reference sequence). The V and J ends lost 4 bases and 9 bases, in that order; junction bases with no gene match: 11. The CDR3 sequence is 14 residues long. CDR3 in amino acids: CASSPLGTGLMQYF. In DNA form, the CDR3 reads TGTGCCAGCAGCCCACTCGGGACAGGGTTGATGCAGTACTTC.

Concerning this clone: The sample carries other DNA sequences with the same CDR3. The chain couples TRBV7-9 to TRBJ2-5, with 10 bases aligning to TRBD2. The CDR3 covers 16 residues. V trimming: 1 base; J trimming: 5 bases; junction bases outside the gene matches: 7. Germline values: CDR1 SEHNR, CDR2 FQNEAQ (reference sequence). CDR3: CASSLGSSGGLETQYF. CDR3 sequence (DNA): TGTGCCAGCAGCTTAGGATCTAGCGGGGGTCTCGAGACCCAGTACTTC.

V is TRBV5-1 and J is TRBJ2-1; TRBD1 might be the D (5 bases). Germline CDR1 SGHRS, CDR2 YFSETQ. Trimming took off 4 bases at V and 0 bases at J, with 11 bases between the two ends. CDR3 length equals 15 residues. CDR3 nucleotides: TGCGCCAGCAGCCCCCCACAGGACTCCTACAATGAGCAGTTCTTC. Translation gives CASSPPQDSYNEQFF.